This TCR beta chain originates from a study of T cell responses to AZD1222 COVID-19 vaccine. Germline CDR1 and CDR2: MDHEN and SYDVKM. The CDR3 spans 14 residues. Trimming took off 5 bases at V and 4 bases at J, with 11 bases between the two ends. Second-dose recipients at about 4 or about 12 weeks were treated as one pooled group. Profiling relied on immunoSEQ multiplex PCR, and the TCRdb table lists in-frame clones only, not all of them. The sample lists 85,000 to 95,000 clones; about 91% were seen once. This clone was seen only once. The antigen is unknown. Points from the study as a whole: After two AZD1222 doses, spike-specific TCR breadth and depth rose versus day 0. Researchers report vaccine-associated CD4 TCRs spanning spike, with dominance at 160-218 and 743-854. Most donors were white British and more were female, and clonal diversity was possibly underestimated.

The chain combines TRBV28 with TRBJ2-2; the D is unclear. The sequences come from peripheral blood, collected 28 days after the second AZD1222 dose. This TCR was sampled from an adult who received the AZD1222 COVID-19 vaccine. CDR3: CASSPPFATGELFF. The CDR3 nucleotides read TGTGCCAGCAGTCCACCTTTTGCCACCGGGGAGCTGTTTTTT. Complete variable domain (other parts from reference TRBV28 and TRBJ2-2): DVKVTQSSRYLVKRTGEKVFLECVQDMDHENMFWYRQDPGLGLRLIYFSYDVKMKEKGDIPEGYSVSREKKERFSLILESASTNQTSMYLCASSPPFATGELFFGEGSRLTVL.